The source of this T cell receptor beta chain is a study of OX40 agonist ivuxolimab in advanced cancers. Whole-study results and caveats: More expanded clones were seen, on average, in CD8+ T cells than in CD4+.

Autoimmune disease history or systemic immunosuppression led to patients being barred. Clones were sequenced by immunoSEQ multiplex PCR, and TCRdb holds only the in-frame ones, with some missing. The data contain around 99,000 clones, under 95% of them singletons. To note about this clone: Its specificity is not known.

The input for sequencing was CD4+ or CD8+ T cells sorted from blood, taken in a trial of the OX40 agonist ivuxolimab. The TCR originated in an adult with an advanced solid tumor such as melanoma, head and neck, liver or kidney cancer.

The CDR3 here is CASSPKYGEAGNQPQHF. The CDR3 bases are TGCGCCAGCAGCCCTAAATACGGCGAGGCGGGCAATCAGCCCCAGCATTTT. The chain recombines TRBV4-3 with TRBJ1-5; D gene uncertain. The germline gives CDR1 LGHNA, CDR2 YSLEER. The CDR3 covers 17 residues. V lost 4 bases to trimming and J lost 2 bases, with 18 bases between them.